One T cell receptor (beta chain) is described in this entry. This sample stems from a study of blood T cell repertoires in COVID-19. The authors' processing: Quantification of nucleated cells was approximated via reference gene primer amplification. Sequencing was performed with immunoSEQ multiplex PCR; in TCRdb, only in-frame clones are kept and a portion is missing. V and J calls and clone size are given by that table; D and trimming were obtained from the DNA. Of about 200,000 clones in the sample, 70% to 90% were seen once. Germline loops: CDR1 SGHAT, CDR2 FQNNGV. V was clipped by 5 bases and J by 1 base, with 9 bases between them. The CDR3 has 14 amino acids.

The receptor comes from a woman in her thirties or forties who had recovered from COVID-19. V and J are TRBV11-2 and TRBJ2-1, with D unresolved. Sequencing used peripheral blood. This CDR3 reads CASSPLRSYNEQFF. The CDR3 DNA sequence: TGTGCCAGCAGCCCGCTGAGGTCCTACAATGAGCAGTTCTTC.